The clone carrying this TCR beta chain was detected a few times. Then a second PCR, running about 6 to 12 cycles, was carried out with a sample-barcoded 5' primer and a J-beta primer mix. TCRdb re-analysed the 5' RACE reads in MiXCR, keeping a single row per CDR3 protein. The table has about 970,000 distinct CDR3 sequences, roughly 51% seen once; the top ten hold 20% to 25%. This entry comes from a study of blood T cells in healthy people across ages. The germline CDR1 and CDR2 sequences are MGHDK and SYGVNS. This CDR3 is built from 17 residues. The chain recombines TRBV25-1 with TRBJ2-7, with D tentatively TRBD1 or TRBD2 (5 bases each). The J call is uncertain, as TRBJ2-5 better fits the DNA end. The TCR was taken from a woman aged 55-70 years in good health. The material sequenced was blood. CDR3 nucleotides: TGTGCCAGCAGTGAATTCATCCAAGTCCGGGGTGGGGCGACCCAGTACTTC. Encoded protein: CASSEFIQVRGGATQYF.